The 9 T cell receptor beta chains below were found in one sample sequenced in a study of control samples from healthy donors and cancer patients. The protocol was immunoSEQ multiplex PCR, while the TCRdb copy is restricted to in-frame clones and leaves out a portion. The sample lists 140,000 to 150,000 clones, around 90% occurring once. Sequencing was done on a sample of blood. The receptors stem from a man aged 25-45 years in good health.

The chain uses TRBV27 and TRBJ2-5; D may be TRBD1 (6 bases). V was trimmed by 6 bases and J by 4 bases, leaving 9 bases between them. The CDR3 covers 12 residues. Germline V gives CDR1 MNHEY, CDR2 SMNVEV (reference sequence). The CDR3 here is CASSSDRETQYF. The CDR3 DNA reads TGTGCCAGCAGCTCGGACAGAGAGACCCAGTACTTC.

The J gene is TRBJ1-2, the V gene TRBV27; 9 bases align to TRBD1. The V and J ends lost 4 bases and 13 bases, in that order; junction bases with no gene match: 10. CDR3 length: 13 amino acids. Germline lookup yields CDR1 MNHEY and CDR2 SMNVEV (reference sequence). CDR3 sequence reads: CASSSRTGDVCTF. For the CDR3, the DNA is TGTGCCAGCAGTTCCAGGACAGGGGACGTATGCACCTTC.

The rearrangement uses TRBV9 and TRBJ2-3; 10 bases are a match to TRBD2. CDR1 is SGDLS and CDR2 is YYNGEE in the germline V gene. The CDR3 covers 15 residues. The V segment lost 7 bases and the J segment 1 base; nucleotides outside the gene matches: 6. The CDR3: CASCGLADCTDTQYF. In DNA, the CDR3 is TGTGCCAGCTGCGGACTAGCGGACTGCACAGATACGCAGTATTTT.

The chain recombines TRBV7-9 with TRBJ1-5; D is ambiguous. V was clipped by 5 bases and J by 0 bases, with 2 bases between them. Germline V CDR1 and CDR2: SEHNR, FQNEAQ (reference sequence). The CDR3 is made up of 12 amino acids. The CDR3 bases are TGTGCCAGCAGCATTAGCAATCAGCCCCAGCATTTT. Protein product: CASSISNQPQHF.

The chain joins TRBV6-6 to TRBJ2-7; the D gene is possibly TRBD2 (5 bases). The CDR3 is made up of 15 amino acids. V lost 6 bases and J lost 7, with 22 bases in between. The V gene's germline CDR1 is MNHNY and CDR2 SVGAGI (reference sequence). The CDR3 sequence is CASRPDLMLIGEQYF. In nucleotides, the CDR3 is TGTGCCAGCAGACCGGACTTAATGCTCATCGGAGAGCAGTACTTC.

The rearrangement uses TRBV4-1 and TRBJ2-2, with D tentatively TRBD2 (6 bases). V was trimmed by 1 base and J by 2 bases, leaving 17 bases between them. The germline V gene encodes CDR1 MGHRA and CDR2 YSYEKL. The CDR3 totals 18 residues. CDR3 nucleotide sequence: TGCGCCAGCAGCCAAGCGGGGCAGGGACTGCTAAACACCGGGGAGCTGTTTTTT. Its protein is CASSQAGQGLLNTGELFF.

The rearrangement uses TRBV4-3 and TRBJ1-2; 8 bases are a match to TRBD1. The CDR3 loop spans 16 amino acids. The germline CDR1 and CDR2 sequences are LGHNA and YSLEER. With V trimmed by 4 bases and J by 4 bases, 11 bases remained unmatched. CDR3 sequence: CASSPSGPGGGYGYTF. The CDR3 DNA follows: TGCGCCAGCAGCCCCAGCGGACCAGGGGGCGGCTATGGCTACACCTTC.

The J gene is TRBJ1-4, the V gene TRBV4-3; tentative D call: TRBD1 (6 bases). CDR1 LGHNA and CDR2 YSLEER come from the germline V gene. The length of the CDR3 is 14 residues. The ends were cut back, 3 bases at V and 2 bases at J, with 7 bases in the middle. This CDR3 is CASSHRGTNEKLFF. The CDR3, as DNA: TGCGCCAGCAGCCACAGGGGTACTAATGAAAAACTGTTTTTT.

The gene calls are TRBV6-2 or TRBV6-3 and TRBJ2-4; D possibly matches TRBD1 or TRBD2 (6 bases each). Trimming shortened V by 1 base and J by 1 base, and 17 bases separated the two germline ends. Germline V gene lookup returns CDR1 MNHEY and CDR2 SVGEGT. The CDR3 is 18 amino acids. The CDR3 reads CASSYLDFGGTAKNIQYF. The CDR3 DNA sequence: TGTGCCAGCAGTTACTTGGACTTCGGGGGCACTGCCAAAAACATTCAGTACTTC.